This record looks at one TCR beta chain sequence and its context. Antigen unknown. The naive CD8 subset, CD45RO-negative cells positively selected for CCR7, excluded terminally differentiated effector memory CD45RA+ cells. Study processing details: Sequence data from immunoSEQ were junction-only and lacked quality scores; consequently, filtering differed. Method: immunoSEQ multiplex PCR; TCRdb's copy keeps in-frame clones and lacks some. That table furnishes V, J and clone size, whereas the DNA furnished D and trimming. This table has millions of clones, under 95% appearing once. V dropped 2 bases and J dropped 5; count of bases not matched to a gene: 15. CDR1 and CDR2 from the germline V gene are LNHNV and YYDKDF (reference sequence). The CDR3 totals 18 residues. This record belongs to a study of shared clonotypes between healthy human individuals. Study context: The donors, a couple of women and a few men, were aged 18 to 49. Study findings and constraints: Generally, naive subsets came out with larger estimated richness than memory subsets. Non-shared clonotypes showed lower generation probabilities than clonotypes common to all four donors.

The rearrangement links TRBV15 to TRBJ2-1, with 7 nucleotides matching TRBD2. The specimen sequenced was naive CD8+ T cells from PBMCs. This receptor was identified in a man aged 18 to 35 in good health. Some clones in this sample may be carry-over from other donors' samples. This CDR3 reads CATSRSLPAGEGNNEQFF. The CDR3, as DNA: TGTGCCACCAGCAGATCCTTACCCGCGGGAGAGGGGAACAATGAGCAGTTCTTC.